Below, 9 T cell receptor beta chains from the same sample are listed, as sequenced in a study of PD-1 blockade in mismatch repair-deficient tumors. TCRdb's table, derived via immunoSEQ multiplex PCR, lists solely in-frame clones and lacks some. The table lists approximately 37,000 clones, around 84% of them singletons. Sequencing used peripheral blood, obtained about 76 weeks after starting pembrolizumab. Receptor source: an adult with mismatch repair-deficient cancer.

The genes are TRBV2 and TRBJ2-2; D assignment may be TRBD1 or TRBD2 (5 bases each). The germline V and J ends were trimmed by 2 bases and 1 base, with 11 bases remaining between them. The CDR3 totals 16 residues. Germline assignment: CDR1 SNHLY and CDR2 FYNNEI. The CDR3 sequence: CASSEFRGRNTGELFF. The DNA of the CDR3 is TGTGCCAGCAGTGAATTTAGGGGACGGAACACCGGGGAGCTGTTTTTT.

This clone was detected only once. This chain links TRBV19 with TRBJ2-6; perhaps TRBD1 as D (7 bases). V was cut by 6 bases and J by 2 bases, with 14 bases left in between. Germline CDR1 reads LNHDA; CDR2 reads SQIVND (reference sequence). The length of the CDR3 is 16 residues. The CDR3 DNA is TGTGCCAGTAGGCAGGGGGGTGGAACTGGGGCCAACGTCCTGACTTTC. As protein: CASRQGGGTGANVLTF. Combining the CDR3 with reference TRBV19 and TRBJ2-6 gives the whole variable domain DGGITQSPKYLFRKEGQNVTLSCEQNLNHDAMYWYRQDPGQGLRLIYYSQIVNDFQKGDIAEGYSVSREKKESFPLTVTSAQKNPTAFYLCASRQGGGTGANVLTFGAGSRLTVL.

The V and J genes are TRBV6-4 and TRBJ2-6; D is undetermined. The germline gives CDR1 MRHNA, CDR2 SNTAGT. V lost 6 bases and J 1 base, leaving 7 bases between the germline ends. This CDR3 has 14 residues. As DNA, the CDR3 is TGTGCCAGCAGCCTGACTTCTGGGGCCAACGTCCTGACTTTC. Encoded protein: CASSLTSGANVLTF.

This CDR3 reads CSVRRDSNSYEQYF. DNA of the CDR3: TGCAGCGTGCGCCGGGACTCAAACTCCTACGAGCAGTACTTC. V and J are TRBV29-1 and TRBJ2-7, with D possibly being TRBD2 (6 bases). V gave up 6 bases and J gave up 0 bases, with 15 bases separating them. CDR1 is SQVTM and CDR2 is ANQGSEA in the germline V gene. CDR3 length: 14 amino acids.

This clone counts as medium-sized. The rearrangement joins TRBV7-9 to TRBJ2-2; 11 bases agree with TRBD1. Germline CDR1 reads SEHNR; CDR2 reads FQNEAQ (reference sequence). Trimming cost V 1 base and J 5 bases; bases outside gene matches: 6. The CDR3 sequence is 17 residues long. CDR3 sequence: CASSLDSGTGGTGELFF. For the CDR3, the DNA is TGTGCCAGCAGCTTAGACTCGGGGACAGGGGGTACCGGGGAGCTGTTTTTT.

This chain connects TRBV7-9 to TRBJ1-1; D remains unclear. Germline V gene sequence: CDR1 SEHNR, CDR2 FQNEAQ (reference sequence). The germline V and J ends were trimmed by 4 bases and 5 bases, with 11 bases remaining between them. This CDR3 is built from 13 residues. The CDR3 here is CASSSGVGTEAFF. CDR3 coding DNA: TGTGCCAGCAGCTCGGGAGTTGGGACTGAAGCTTTCTTT.

The gene calls are TRBV7-3 and TRBJ1-1; 9 bases map to TRBD1. With 5 bases clipped from V and 4 bases from J, the junction kept 5 bases outside the gene matches. The V gene's germline CDR1 is SGHTA and CDR2 FQGTGA. The CDR3 has 14 amino acids. The CDR3 nucleotides are TGTGCCAGCAGCCAAAGACAGGGGGGCACTGAAGCTTTCTTT. This encodes CASSQRQGGTEAFF.

The rearrangement links TRBV7-9 to TRBJ2-3, with 8 bases fitting TRBD2. The CDR3 runs 18 residues. V lost 3 bases and J lost 0; bases outside the gene matches: 11. CDR1 and CDR2 (germline): SEHNR, FQNEAQ (reference sequence). CDR3 bases: TGTGCCAGCAGCTTCCTGGGGGCGGGAGGACCTAGCACAGATACGCAGTATTTT. Amino acids: CASSFLGAGGPSTDTQYF.

This chain connects TRBV4-1 to TRBJ2-7; no definite D call. CDR3 length: 13 residues. The V and J ends lost 0 bases and 2 bases respectively, with 5 bases between them. The germline gives CDR1 MGHRA, CDR2 YSYEKL. CDR3 region: CASSQEFAYEQYF. In DNA form, the CDR3 reads TGCGCCAGCAGCCAAGAGTTCGCCTACGAGCAGTACTTC.